This record looks at one T cell receptor (beta chain) sequence and its context. Per the original data handling: Reference gene primer amplification gave estimated nucleated cell counts. Generated by immunoSEQ multiplex PCR, the TCRdb table keeps only in-frame clones and is missing some. V and J calls and clone size follow that table, whereas D and trimming were derived from the DNA. This sample yields under 140,000 clones, of which 70% to 90% are seen a single time; more than 4% belongs to the top ten. The data originate from a study of blood T cell repertoires in COVID-19. Study as a whole: Samples of COVID-19 (acute and convalescent) were obtained from the United States, Italy and Spain. The cDNA or gDNA used as material had been derived from T cells, B-cell-depleted T cells, or PBMCs.

Input material: peripheral blood. The TCR sequence derives from a human donor in a cohort sampled during active COVID-19.

The CDR3 reads CASSSAGTGANVLTF. Written as DNA, the CDR3 is TGTGCCAGCAGCTCGGCCGGGACAGGGGCCAACGTCCTGACTTTC. This sequence joins TRBV27 and TRBJ2-6, with D tentatively TRBD1 (6 bases). The V gene lost 6 bases and the J gene lost 4 bases, with 13 bases spanning the gap. The germline V gene has CDR1 MNHEY and CDR2 SMNVEV (reference sequence). This CDR3 comprises 15 residues.